The clone carrying this TCR beta chain was found a few times. Its antigen is still unknown. CD4+ T cells that had been cultured provided DNA sequenced with the Oncomine TCR Beta short-read assay. TCRdb itself ran the PCR reads through MiXCR, one entry per CDR3 protein. The table shows about 4,400 distinct CDR3 sequences, with 37% occurring only once. The treatment was: approximately 9-day PBMC culture with coronavirus spike peptide pools or control peptides (ViraFEST assay). This specimen belongs to a study of vaccination and CD4 T cells after COVID-19. The CDR3 length is 16 residues. Germline V gene data show CDR1 as SGHVS and CDR2 as FQNEAQ. J was trimmed by 2 bases and V by 2 bases; bases with no gene match: 4.

The TCR comes from a human donor who had recovered from COVID-19. The chain joins TRBV7-8 to TRBJ2-1, with TRBD1 matching over 9 bases. The starting material was CD4+ T cells from blood, cultured in vitro, obtained after SARS-CoV-2 vaccination. The chain's CDR3 is CASSLKDRGAYNEQFF. Written as DNA, the CDR3 is TGTGCCAGCAGCTTAAAGGACAGGGGTGCCTACAATGAGCAGTTCTTC.